This T cell receptor (beta chain) came from a study of response to subunit inactivated influenza vaccine. Overall study results and limits: The study's authors posited that every seasonal influenza vaccination enlists few new T cells.

Via MiXCR, TCRdb re-called the RT-PCR reads, giving one row per CDR3 protein. The repertoire holds about 700,000 distinct CDR3 sequences, more than 11% seen once, with approximately 6.5% in the top ten. CDR3 length: 15 amino acids. Germline loops: CDR1 SGHVS, CDR2 FQNEAQ. Trimming cost V 4 bases and J 3 bases; bases outside gene matches: 8. A few counts support this clonotype. Its matching antigen is unknown. The chain carries TRBV7-8 and TRBJ2-7; 8 nucleotides match TRBD2. The input for sequencing was PBMCs from blood, taken 14 days before vaccination. The source of this sequence is a man aged 45-65 years who received an inactivated influenza vaccine. In DNA, the CDR3 is TGTGCCAGCAGCTCCTTGGGGAGCGGGAGCTACGAGCAGTACTTC. Protein sequence: CASSSLGSGSYEQYF.